These 18 T cell receptor beta chains came from one sample sequenced in a study of shared clonotypes between healthy human individuals. The repertoire was sequenced with immunoSEQ multiplex PCR; TCRdb's copy has only in-frame clones and lacks some. The sample holds 2 million to 3 million clones, over 85% seen once. The material sequenced was naive CD4+ T cells from PBMCs. Stated subset: CD45RA+ positively selected. These receptor sequences come from a man younger than 35 in good health. Some clones in this sample may be carry-over from other donors' samples.

This clone appeared once. CDR3 residues: CASSASGETQYF. The CDR3 region has the DNA TGTGCCAGCAGTGCCTCCGGAGAGACCCAGTACTTC. This chain joins TRBV27 and TRBJ2-5; D not certain. The germline V gene encodes CDR1 MNHEY and CDR2 SMNVEV (reference sequence). The CDR3 is 12 residues long. V was pared by 5 bases and J by 4 bases, with 8 bases between.

This sequence joins TRBV30 and TRBJ2-4; no reliable D call. There are 14 residues in the CDR3. Germline V gene sequence: CDR1 GTSNPN, CDR2 SVGIG (reference sequence). V lost 4 bases and J lost 1, with 11 bases in between. The CDR3 DNA follows: TGTGCCTGGAAAGGCTTAGGGGCCAAAAACATTCAGTACTTC. Protein: CAWKGLGAKNIQYF.

The chain links TRBV2 to TRBJ1-1; D remains unclear. The germline V gene has CDR1 SNHLY and CDR2 FYNNEI. V shed 7 bases and J shed 4 bases, with 13 bases lying between them. The CDR3 spans 13 residues. CDR3 DNA: TGTGCCAGCAACGGCGAGTTGGCCACTGAAGCTTTCTTT. The encoded protein is CASNGELATEAFF.

This sequence joins TRBV5-1 and TRBJ2-3; the D gene is possibly TRBD2 (5 bases). This CDR3 is built from 13 residues. With 4 bases removed from V and 6 bases from J, the gap between germline ends came to 12 bases. CDR1 is SGHRS, CDR2 YFSETQ, per germline. The CDR3 DNA follows: TGCGCCAGCAGCGCGCTAGCAGCGGATACGCAGTATTTT. This encodes CASSALAADTQYF. Full variable domain (rest looked up from reference TRBV5-1 and TRBJ2-3): KAGVTQTPRYLIKTRGQQVTLSCSPISGHRSVSWYQQTPGQGLQFLFEYFSETQRNKGNFPGRFSGRQFSNSRSEMNVSTLELGDSALYLCASSALAADTQYFGPGTRLTVL.

The V call is TRBV7-8, the J call TRBJ2-1; D call uncertain. Germline V gene lookup returns CDR1 SGHVS and CDR2 FQNEAQ. V was shortened by 8 bases and J by 5 bases, with 13 bases between the two germline ends. This CDR3 is built from 13 residues. Written as DNA, the CDR3 is TGTGCCAGCGCCAGGAGAAACGACAATGAGCAGTTCTTC. Translated: CASARRNDNEQFF.

This chain uses TRBV30 with TRBJ2-3, with a weak D call TRBD2 (6 bases). V dropped 2 bases and J dropped 9 bases, with 18 bases sitting between them. CDR1 is GTSNPN and CDR2 is SVGIG in the germline V gene (reference sequence). The length of the CDR3 is 14 residues. The CDR3 protein is CAWSRDSLAVTQYF. The CDR3, as DNA: TGTGCCTGGAGTCGGGACTCCTTAGCGGTGACGCAGTATTTT.

This clone occurred once. Other DNA sequences of this sample code for an identical CDR3. The V and J genes are TRBV5-1 and TRBJ2-3; 7 bases match TRBD2. The length of the CDR3 is 16 residues. The germline CDR1 and CDR2 sequences are SGHRS and YFSETQ. After removal of 0 bases from V and 0 bases from J, the junction contained 4 bases not matched to a gene. CDR3 residues: CASSLEGGSSTDTQYF. CDR3 DNA sequence: TGCGCCAGCAGCTTGGAGGGAGGGTCCAGCACAGATACGCAGTATTTT.

This clone was seen a single time. The chain links TRBV6-1 to TRBJ1-1, with D perhaps matching TRBD1 (5 bases). There are 13 residues in the CDR3. V was trimmed by 8 bases and J by 3 bases, leaving 13 bases between them. The germline V gene has CDR1 MNHNS and CDR2 SASEGT. The CDR3 DNA is TGTGCCAGCGGGCGGGGGGGATACACTGAAGCTTTCTTT. This translates into CASGRGGYTEAFF.

The chain couples TRBV11-1 to TRBJ2-3; TRBD2 is a possible D gene (8 bases). Germline values: CDR1 SGHAT, CDR2 FQDESV (reference sequence). This CDR3 is 16 amino acids long. V lost 5 bases to trimming and J lost 5 bases, with 20 bases between them. The CDR3 loop reads CASSKGAGGPLDTQYF. As DNA, the CDR3 is TGTGCCAGCAGCAAGGGGGCGGGAGGCCCCCTAGATACGCAGTATTTT.

This chain links TRBV30 with TRBJ2-2; D might be TRBD1 (5 bases). Germline lookup yields CDR1 GTSNPN and CDR2 SVGIG (reference sequence). V was shortened by 4 bases and J by 6 bases, with 12 bases between the two germline ends. The CDR3 length is 13 residues. DNA for the CDR3: TGTGCCTGGAACTCGGTGGGGCCCGGGGAGCTGTTTTTT. Its protein product is CAWNSVGPGELFF.

This chain uses TRBV2 with TRBJ1-6; D possibly corresponds to TRBD1 (5 bases). Germline CDR1 is SNHLY and CDR2 is FYNNEI. With 8 bases removed from V and 5 bases from J, the gap between germline ends came to 13 bases. The CDR3 runs 14 residues. The CDR3 spells CASEWDGNNSPLHF. The CDR3, as DNA: TGTGCCAGCGAATGGGACGGCAATAATTCACCCCTCCACTTT.

To note about this clone: At the DNA level, this CDR3 is encoded by other sequences in the same sample as well. V usage is TRBV9 and J usage is TRBJ2-7; 11 nucleotides align to TRBD2. Losses at the gene ends were 4 bases for V and 2 bases for J; bases not matched to a gene: 5. This CDR3 is built from 15 residues. CDR1 and CDR2 from the germline V gene are SGDLS and YYNGEE. CDR3 sequence reads: CASSPRLAGPYEQYF. For the CDR3, the DNA is TGTGCCAGCAGCCCCAGACTAGCGGGGCCCTACGAGCAGTACTTC.

The chain employs TRBV6-1 and TRBJ2-5; D possibly uses TRBD1 or TRBD2 (5 bases each). The CDR3 is made up of 15 amino acids. Germline CDR1 and CDR2: MNHNS and SASEGT. V lost 5 bases, J lost 4 bases, and 17 bases lay in between. The CDR3 spells CASSPMGPSGETQYF. The CDR3 nucleotides read TGTGCCAGCAGTCCGATGGGGCCAAGCGGAGAGACCCAGTACTTC.

The chain combines TRBV28 with TRBJ2-5; 10 nucleotides match TRBD1. Looked up from germline, CDR1 is MDHEN and CDR2 is SYDVKM. The CDR3 has 21 residues. The V segment lost 5 bases and the J segment 3 bases; nucleotides outside the gene matches: 24. This CDR3 reads CASSGLVWGQGTSGNKETQYF. The CDR3, as DNA: TGTGCCAGCAGTGGACTGGTGTGGGGACAGGGGACCTCCGGGAACAAAGAGACCCAGTACTTC.

V is TRBV6-5 and J is TRBJ2-5; D gene uncertain. The V end lost 6 bases, the J end lost 5 bases, and 13 bases lay between the germline ends. The CDR3 contains 13 residues. Germline-derived CDR1 and CDR2 are MNHEY and SVGAGI. The CDR3 region is CASSQPPAETQYF. The DNA of the CDR3 is TGTGCCAGCAGCCAACCCCCCGCGGAGACCCAGTACTTC.

The chain combines TRBV30 with TRBJ2-2; D ambiguous. The CDR3 extends over 13 amino acids. Germline CDR1 is GTSNPN and CDR2 is SVGIG (reference sequence). V lost 1 base to trimming and J lost 9 bases, with 12 bases between them. CDR3 nucleotides: TGTGCCTGGAGTGCCCCGGAGTTCTGGGAGCTGTTTTTT. It translates to CAWSAPEFWELFF.

The rearrangement uses TRBV5-1 and TRBJ2-1; 8 positions match TRBD2. This CDR3 comprises 19 residues. With 1 base clipped from V and 8 bases from J, the junction kept 20 bases outside the gene matches. Germline CDR1 is SGHRS and CDR2 is YFSETQ. CDR3: CASSLRASGPDGGIDEQFF. The DNA of the CDR3 is TGCGCCAGCAGCTTGCGGGCTAGCGGGCCAGACGGAGGAATCGATGAGCAGTTCTTC.

To note about this clone: Other DNA sequences of this sample code for an identical CDR3. The chain carries TRBV20-1 and TRBJ1-2; 7 nucleotides align to TRBD1. CDR1 and CDR2 (germline): DFQATT, SNEGSKA (reference sequence). V lost 4 bases to trimming and J lost 8 bases; unmatched junction nucleotides: 4. This CDR3 is 11 amino acids long. CDR3 region: CSANRGGGYTF. The CDR3 coding sequence is TGCAGTGCTAACAGGGGTGGAGGCTACACCTTC.